The text below deals with one T cell receptor beta chain. Its antigen is undetermined. This CDR3 region has 16 residues. Germline CDR1 is SEHNR and CDR2 is FQNEAQ (reference sequence). Losses at the gene ends were 6 bases for V and 3 bases for J; bases not matched to a gene: 9. On sorted subsets, replicate PCRs used about 180 ng DNA, or roughly 30,000 T cell genomes. Generated by immunoSEQ multiplex PCR, the TCRdb table keeps only in-frame clones and is missing some. The sample holds a few million clones, 90% to 95% seen once. Adult donors, all healthy and HIV-negative, had no recent acute infections or vaccinations. This record comes from a study of shared clonotypes between healthy human individuals. Notes on the study in general: Estimated richness values were generally larger in naive subsets than in memory subsets. Inspection by rarefaction showed sorted-subset sequencing to be incomplete despite large depth.

This TCR was recovered from a man aged 18 to 29 in good health. Some clones in this sample may be carry-over from other donors' samples. Material: naive CD4+ T cells from PBMCs. Subset: CD45RA+ positively selected. The chain joins TRBV7-9 to TRBJ2-1; TRBD2 matches at 9 bases. The CDR3 is CASSKVASGDYNEQFF. The CDR3 region has the DNA TGTGCCAGCAGTAAAGTGGCTAGCGGGGACTACAATGAGCAGTTCTTC. The full variable domain, completed using reference TRBV7-9 and TRBJ2-1, is DTGVSQNPRHKITKRGQNVTFRCDPISEHNRLYWYRQTLGQGPEFLTYFQNEAQLEKSRLLSDRFSAERPKGSFSTLEIQRTEQGDSAMYLCASSKVASGDYNEQFFGPGTRLTVL.